This section outlines one T cell receptor beta chain sequence together with its context. At least 5 micrograms of total RNA were extracted per sample. The data were taken from a study of blood T cells in healthy people across ages. Study summary: About one barcoded beta molecule per two T cells came from capture by template switching.

The authors ran a second PCR of about 6 to 11 cycles using a sample-barcoded 5' primer and a J-beta primer mix. MiXCR, run by TCRdb on the 5' RACE reads, gives a single entry per CDR3 protein. The data hold roughly 930,000 distinct CDR3 sequences, with around 46% observed a single time. Trimming cost V 2 bases and J 4 bases, with 10 bases left between them. Looked up from germline, CDR1 is SGHRS and CDR2 is YFSETQ. This CDR3 is 14 amino acids long. The receptor was isolated from a man aged 25 to 40 in good health. The sample consisted of blood. The chain joins TRBV5-1 to TRBJ2-1; no clear D gene. CDR3 coding DNA: TGCGCCAGCAGCTTCGGTGACTGGTACAATGAGCAGTTCTTC. This encodes CASSFGDWYNEQFF.